This entry concerns a single T cell receptor beta chain. This sample is drawn from a study of blood T cell repertoires in COVID-19. As for the study in general: T cells, B-cell-depleted T cells, or PBMCs provided the cDNA or gDNA that served as material.

Some clones are missing from TCRdb's copy, which holds only in-frame ones; the method was immunoSEQ multiplex PCR. The sample has roughly 98,000 clones; roughly four fifths are singletons. Germline V CDR1 and CDR2: MNHNY, SVGAGI (reference sequence). The CDR3 covers 15 residues. V gave up 1 base and J gave up 7 bases, with 11 bases separating them. The rearrangement joins TRBV6-6 to TRBJ1-6, with D perhaps TRBD1 (5 bases). The sequence came from a human donor in a cohort sampled during active COVID-19. The sequencing sample was made of peripheral blood. The CDR3 DNA reads TGTGCCAGCAGTTACTTGGGACTCCCCAATTCACCCCTCCACTTT. It yields the protein CASSYLGLPNSPLHF.